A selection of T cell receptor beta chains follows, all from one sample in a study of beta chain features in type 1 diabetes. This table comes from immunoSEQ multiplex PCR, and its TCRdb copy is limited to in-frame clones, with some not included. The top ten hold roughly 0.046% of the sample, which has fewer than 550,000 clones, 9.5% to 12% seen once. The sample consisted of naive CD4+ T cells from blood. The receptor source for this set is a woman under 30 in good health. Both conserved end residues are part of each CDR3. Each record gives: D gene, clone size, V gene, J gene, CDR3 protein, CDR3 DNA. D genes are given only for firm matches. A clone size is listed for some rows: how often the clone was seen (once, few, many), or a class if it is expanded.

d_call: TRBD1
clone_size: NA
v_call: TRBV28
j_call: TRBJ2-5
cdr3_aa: CASSPQQGVETQYF
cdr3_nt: TGTGCCAGCAGTCCCCAACAGGGGGTAGAGACCCAGTACTTC

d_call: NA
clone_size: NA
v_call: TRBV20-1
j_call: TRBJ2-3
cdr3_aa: CSAASTDTQYF
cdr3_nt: TGCAGTGCAGCTAGCACAGATACGCAGTATTTT

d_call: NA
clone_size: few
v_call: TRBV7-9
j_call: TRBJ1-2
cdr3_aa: CASSSQAANTF
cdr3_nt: TGTGCCAGCAGTTCACAGGCGGCTAACACCTTC

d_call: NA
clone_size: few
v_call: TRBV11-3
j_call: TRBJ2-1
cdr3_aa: CASSLRALWTGEQFF
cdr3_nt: TGTGCCAGCAGCTTAAGAGCACTTTGGACGGGTGAGCAGTTCTTC

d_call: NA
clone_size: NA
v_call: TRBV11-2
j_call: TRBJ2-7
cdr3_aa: CASSLFGGQSSYEQYF
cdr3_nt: TGTGCCAGCAGCTTATTTGGGGGGCAATCCTCCTACGAGCAGTACTTC

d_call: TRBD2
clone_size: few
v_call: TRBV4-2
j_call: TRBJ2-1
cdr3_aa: CASSQPGTSGRNAEQFF
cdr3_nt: TGTGCCAGCAGCCAACCCGGGACTAGCGGGAGGAATGCTGAGCAGTTCTTC

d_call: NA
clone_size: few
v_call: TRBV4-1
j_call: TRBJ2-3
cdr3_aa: CASSQSSTGGTDTQYF
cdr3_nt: TGCGCCAGCAGCCAAAGCTCGACAGGAGGCACAGATACGCAGTATTTT

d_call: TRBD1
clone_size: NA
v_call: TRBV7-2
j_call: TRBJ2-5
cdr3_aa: CASSWTGGGETQYF
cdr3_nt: TGTGCCAGCAGTTGGACAGGGGGAGGGGAGACCCAGTACTTC

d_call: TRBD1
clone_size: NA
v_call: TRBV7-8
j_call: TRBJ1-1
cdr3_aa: CASSGQGNTEAFF
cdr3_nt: TGTGCCAGCAGCGGACAGGGGAACACTGAAGCTTTCTTT

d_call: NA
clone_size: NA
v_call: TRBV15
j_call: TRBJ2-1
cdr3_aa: CATSRATGSNNEQFF
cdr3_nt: TGTGCCACCAGCAGAGCGACAGGATCCAACAATGAGCAGTTCTTC

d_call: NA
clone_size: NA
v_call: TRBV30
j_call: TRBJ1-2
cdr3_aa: CAWSLLLANYGYTF
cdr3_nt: TGTGCCTGGAGTCTACTACTCGCTAACTATGGCTACACCTTC

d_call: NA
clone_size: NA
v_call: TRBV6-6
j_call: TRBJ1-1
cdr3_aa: CASLEPRPPEAFF
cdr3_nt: TGTGCCAGCCTGGAGCCCCGACCGCCTGAAGCTTTCTTT

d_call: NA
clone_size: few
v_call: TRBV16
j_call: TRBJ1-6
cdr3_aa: CASSQSGSYNSPLHF
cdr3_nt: TGTGCCAGCAGCCAATCGGGCTCCTATAATTCACCCCTCCACTTT

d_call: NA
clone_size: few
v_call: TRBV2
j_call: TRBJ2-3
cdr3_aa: CASRHRDLRTDTQYF
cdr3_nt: TGTGCCAGCAGGCACAGGGACCTCCGCACAGATACGCAGTATTTT

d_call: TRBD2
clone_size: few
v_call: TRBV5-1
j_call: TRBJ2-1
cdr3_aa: CASSLSGLARHEQFF
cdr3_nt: TGCGCCAGCAGCTTATCGGGACTAGCGCGACATGAGCAGTTCTTC

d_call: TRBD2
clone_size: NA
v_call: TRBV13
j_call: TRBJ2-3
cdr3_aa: CASGRTSGTTLRTDTQYF
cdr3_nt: TGTGCCAGCGGCAGGACTAGCGGGACGACCCTTCGCACAGATACGCAGTATTTT

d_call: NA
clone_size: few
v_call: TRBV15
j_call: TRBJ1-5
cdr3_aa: CATSRLKDQPQHF
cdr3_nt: TGTGCCACCAGCAGATTAAAAGATCAGCCCCAGCATTTT

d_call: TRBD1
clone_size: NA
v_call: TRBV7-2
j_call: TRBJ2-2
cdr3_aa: CASSYGQAVTGELFF
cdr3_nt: TGTGCCAGCAGCTACGGACAGGCGGTCACCGGGGAGCTGTTTTTT

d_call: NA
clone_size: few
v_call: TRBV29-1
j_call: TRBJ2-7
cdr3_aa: CSVVGQSVSYEQYF
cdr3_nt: TGCAGCGTAGTCGGACAGTCTGTCTCCTACGAGCAGTACTTC

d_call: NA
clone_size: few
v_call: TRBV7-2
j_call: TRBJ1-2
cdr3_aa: CASSYRDYGYTF
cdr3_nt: TGTGCCAGCAGCTACAGGGACTATGGCTACACCTTC

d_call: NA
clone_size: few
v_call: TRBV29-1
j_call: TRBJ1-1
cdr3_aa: CSVRGSDGVLNTEAFF
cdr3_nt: TGCAGCGTGCGGGGGTCAGACGGGGTACTGAACACTGAAGCTTTCTTT

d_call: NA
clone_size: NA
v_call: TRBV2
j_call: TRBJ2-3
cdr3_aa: CASSREADTQYF
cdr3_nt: TGTGCCAGCAGCAGGGAGGCAGATACGCAGTATTTT

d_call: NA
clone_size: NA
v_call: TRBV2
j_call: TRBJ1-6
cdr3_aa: CASLSAVTPLHF
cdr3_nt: TGTGCCAGCCTTTCTGCTGTAACACCCCTCCACTTT

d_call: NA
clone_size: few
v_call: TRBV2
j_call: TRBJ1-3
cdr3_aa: CASMGFSENTIYF
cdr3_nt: TGTGCCAGCATGGGGTTTAGTGAAAACACCATATATTTT

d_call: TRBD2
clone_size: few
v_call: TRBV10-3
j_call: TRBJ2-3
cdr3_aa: CAISPGTSVSTDTQYF
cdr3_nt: TGTGCCATCAGTCCCGGGACTAGCGTAAGCACAGATACGCAGTATTTT

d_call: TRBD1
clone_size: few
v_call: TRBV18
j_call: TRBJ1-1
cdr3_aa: CASSRNRGNTEAFF
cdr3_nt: TGTGCCAGCTCACGAAACAGGGGCAACACTGAAGCTTTCTTT

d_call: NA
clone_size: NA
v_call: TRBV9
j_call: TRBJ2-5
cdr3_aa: CASSVGPRLQETQYF
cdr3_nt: TGTGCCAGCAGCGTAGGACCCAGACTGCAAGAGACCCAGTACTTC

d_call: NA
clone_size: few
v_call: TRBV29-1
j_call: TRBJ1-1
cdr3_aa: CSVESQGGTEAFF
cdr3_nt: TGCAGCGTTGAGAGCCAGGGAGGCACTGAAGCTTTCTTT

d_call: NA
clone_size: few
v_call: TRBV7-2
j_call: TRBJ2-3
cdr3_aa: CASSLGQTDTQYF
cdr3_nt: TGTGCCAGCAGCTTAGGCCAGACAGATACGCAGTATTTT

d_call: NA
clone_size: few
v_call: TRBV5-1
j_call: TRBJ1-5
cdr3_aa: CASSTGARDQPQHF
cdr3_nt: TGCGCCAGCAGCACGGGGGCGCGGGATCAGCCCCAGCATTTT

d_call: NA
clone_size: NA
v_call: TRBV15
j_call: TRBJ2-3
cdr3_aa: CATSRAIGTDTQYF
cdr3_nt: TGTGCCACCAGCAGAGCCATTGGCACAGATACGCAGTATTTT

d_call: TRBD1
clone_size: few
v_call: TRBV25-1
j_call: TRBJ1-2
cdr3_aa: CASSDRPGTGYGYTF
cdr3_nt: TGTGCCAGCAGTGATCGCCCCGGGACAGGGTATGGCTACACCTTC

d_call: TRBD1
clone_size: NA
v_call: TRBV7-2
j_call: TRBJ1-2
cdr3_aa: CASRERTKTRGERSGYTF
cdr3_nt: TGTGCCAGCCGGGAGAGAACTAAAACCAGGGGGGAGCGGAGCGGCTACACCTTC

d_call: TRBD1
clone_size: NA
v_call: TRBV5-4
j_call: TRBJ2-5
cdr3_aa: CASWGGTGPMETQYF
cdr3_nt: TGTGCCAGCTGGGGAGGGACAGGGCCGATGGAGACCCAGTACTTC

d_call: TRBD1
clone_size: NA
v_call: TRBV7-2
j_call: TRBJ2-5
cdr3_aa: CASSLLILRGSKETQYF
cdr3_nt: TGTGCCAGCAGCCTGCTAATACTCAGGGGGTCGAAAGAGACCCAGTACTTC

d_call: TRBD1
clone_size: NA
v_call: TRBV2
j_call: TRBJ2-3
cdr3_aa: CASTTGVGDTQYF
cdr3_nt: TGTGCCAGCACGACAGGGGTTGGGGATACGCAGTATTTT

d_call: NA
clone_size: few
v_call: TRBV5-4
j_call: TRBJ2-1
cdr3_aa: CASSQTSYYYNEQFF
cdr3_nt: TGTGCCAGCAGCCAGACATCCTACTACTACAATGAGCAGTTCTTC

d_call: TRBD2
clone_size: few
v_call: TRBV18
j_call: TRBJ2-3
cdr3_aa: CASSPISLAGATDTQYF
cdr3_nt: TGTGCCAGCTCACCAATATCGCTAGCGGGAGCGACAGATACGCAGTATTTT

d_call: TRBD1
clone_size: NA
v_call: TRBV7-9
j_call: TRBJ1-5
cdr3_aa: CASSLWLGQVGNQPQHF
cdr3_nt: TGTGCCAGCAGCTTATGGCTCGGACAGGTTGGCAATCAGCCCCAGCATTTT

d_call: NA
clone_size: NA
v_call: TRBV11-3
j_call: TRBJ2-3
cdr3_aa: CASSLSVTQYF
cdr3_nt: TGTGCCAGCAGCTTAAGTGTTACGCAGTATTTT